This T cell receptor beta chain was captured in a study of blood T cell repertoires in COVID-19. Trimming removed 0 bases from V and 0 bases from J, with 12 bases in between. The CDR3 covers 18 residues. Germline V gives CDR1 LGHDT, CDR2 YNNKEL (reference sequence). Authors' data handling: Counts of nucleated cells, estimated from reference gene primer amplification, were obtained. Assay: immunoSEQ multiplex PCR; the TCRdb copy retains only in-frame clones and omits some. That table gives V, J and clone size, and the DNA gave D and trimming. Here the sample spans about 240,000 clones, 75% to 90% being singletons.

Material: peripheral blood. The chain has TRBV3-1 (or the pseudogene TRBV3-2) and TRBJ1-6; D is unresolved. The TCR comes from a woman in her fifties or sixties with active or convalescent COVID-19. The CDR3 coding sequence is TGTGCCAGCAGCCAAGATTTTGCGGGTAGCTCCTATAATTCACCCCTCCACTTT. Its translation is CASSQDFAGSSYNSPLHF.